Reported below is one TCR beta chain. The source of the sample is a study of blood T cell repertoires in COVID-19. Whole-study context: Acute-phase and convalescent COVID-19 samples originated in the United States, Italy and Spain. Sample material is recorded as cDNA or gDNA derived from T cells, B-cell-depleted T cells, or PBMCs.

Some clones are missing from TCRdb's copy, which holds only in-frame ones; the method was immunoSEQ multiplex PCR. The table includes approximately 170,000 clones, around 86% detected once. CDR1 and CDR2 (germline): MNHNY, SVGAGI (reference sequence). V lost 2 bases to trimming and J lost 6 bases, with 10 bases between them. This CDR3 is built from 14 residues. The chain combines TRBV6-6 with TRBJ2-2; weak D call: TRBD1 (5 bases). The sample was peripheral blood. This sequence originates from a man aged 45 to 65 with active or convalescent COVID-19. This CDR3 reads CASSYGPGPGELFF. As DNA, the CDR3 is TGTGCCAGCAGTTACGGGCCAGGGCCCGGGGAGCTGTTTTTT.